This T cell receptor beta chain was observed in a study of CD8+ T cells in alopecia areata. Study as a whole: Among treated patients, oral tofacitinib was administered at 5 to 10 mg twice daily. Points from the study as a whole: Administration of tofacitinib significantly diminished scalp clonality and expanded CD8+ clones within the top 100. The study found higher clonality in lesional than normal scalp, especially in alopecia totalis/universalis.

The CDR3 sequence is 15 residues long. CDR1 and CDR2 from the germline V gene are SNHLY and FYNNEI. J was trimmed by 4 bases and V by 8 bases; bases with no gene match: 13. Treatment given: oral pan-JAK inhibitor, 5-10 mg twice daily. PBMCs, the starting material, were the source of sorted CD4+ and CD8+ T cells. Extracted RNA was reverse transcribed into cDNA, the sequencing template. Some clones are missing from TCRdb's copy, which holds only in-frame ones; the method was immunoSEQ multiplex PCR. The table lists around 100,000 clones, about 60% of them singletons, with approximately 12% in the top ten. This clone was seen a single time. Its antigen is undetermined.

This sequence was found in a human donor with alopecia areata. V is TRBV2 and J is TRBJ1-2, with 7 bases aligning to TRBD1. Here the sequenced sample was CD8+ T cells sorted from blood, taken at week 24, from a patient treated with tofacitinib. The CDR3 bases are TGTGCCAGCGGGGAGGGGAGAGGGACAGTCTATGGCTACACCTTC. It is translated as CASGEGRGTVYGYTF. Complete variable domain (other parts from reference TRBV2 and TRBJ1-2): EPEVTQTPSHQVTQMGQEVILRCVPISNHLYFYWYRQILGQKVEFLVSFYNNEISEKSEIFDDQFSVERPDGSNFTLKIRSTKLEDSAMYFCASGEGRGTVYGYTFGSGTRLTVV.